This entry lists 5 T cell receptor beta chains sequenced from one sample in a study of blood T cell repertoires in COVID-19. Method: immunoSEQ multiplex PCR; TCRdb's copy keeps in-frame clones and lacks some. This table has about 43,000 clones, more than 65% appearing once. Sequenced input: peripheral blood. These receptors all come from a woman aged 60 to 75 with acute or convalescent COVID-19.

J is TRBJ1-6 and V is TRBV3-1 (or the pseudogene TRBV3-2); D may be TRBD1 (5 bases). Trimming stripped 4 bases from V and 8 bases from J, with 12 bases between. The CDR3 spans 14 residues. The germline CDR1 and CDR2 sequences are LGHDT and YNNKEL (reference sequence). CDR3 sequence reads: CASSPSGGDSPLHF. DNA for the CDR3: TGTGCCAGCAGCCCTAGCGGAGGGGATTCACCCCTCCACTTT.

The chain employs TRBV12-5 and TRBJ2-7; 7 positions agree with TRBD1. CDR3 length equals 19 residues. Losses at the gene ends were 2 bases for V and 2 bases for J; bases not matched to a gene: 18. Germline CDR1 LGHNT, CDR2 FRNRAP. The CDR3 region is CASGLFTGTAEMLTYEQYF. The CDR3 DNA reads as TGTGCTAGTGGTTTGTTCACCGGGACAGCTGAAATGCTAACCTACGAGCAGTACTTC. Looking up the rest from reference TRBV12-5 and TRBJ2-7 gives the full variable domain: DARVTQTPRHKVTEMGQEVTMRCQPILGHNTVFWYRQTMMQGLELLAYFRNRAPLDDSGMPKDRFSAEMPDATLATLKIQPSEPRDSAVYFCASGLFTGTAEMLTYEQYFGPGTRLTVT.

The V and J genes are TRBV24-1 and TRBJ2-1, with TRBD2 identical over 13 bases. The CDR3 sequence is 20 residues long. V was pared by 5 bases and J by 3 bases, with 15 bases of the junction left unmatched. Germline CDR1 reads KGHDR; CDR2 reads SFDVKD. The CDR3 loop is CATSGPDDRLAGGHYNEQFF. The CDR3 bases are TGTGCCACCAGTGGCCCAGATGATAGACTAGCGGGGGGCCACTACAATGAGCAGTTCTTC.

This chain links TRBV3-1 (or the pseudogene TRBV3-2) with TRBJ1-1; D gene ambiguous. Looked up from germline, CDR1 is LGHDT and CDR2 is YNNKEL (reference sequence). The CDR3 is made up of 14 amino acids. Trimming stripped 6 bases from V and 1 base from J, with 12 bases between. The CDR3 nucleotides read TGTGCCAGCAGTCTCAATGAGGGGAACACTGAAGCTTTCTTT. Encoded protein: CASSLNEGNTEAFF.

V usage is TRBV5-1 and J usage is TRBJ2-7; TRBD2 agrees at 9 bases. V shed 0 bases and J 3 bases; nucleotides not matched to a gene: 1. This CDR3 has 14 amino acids. CDR1 and CDR2 (germline): SGHRS, YFSETQ. In DNA, the CDR3 is TGCGCCAGCAGCTTGGGGACTAGCGACTACGAGCAGTACTTC. Translating gives CASSLGTSDYEQYF.